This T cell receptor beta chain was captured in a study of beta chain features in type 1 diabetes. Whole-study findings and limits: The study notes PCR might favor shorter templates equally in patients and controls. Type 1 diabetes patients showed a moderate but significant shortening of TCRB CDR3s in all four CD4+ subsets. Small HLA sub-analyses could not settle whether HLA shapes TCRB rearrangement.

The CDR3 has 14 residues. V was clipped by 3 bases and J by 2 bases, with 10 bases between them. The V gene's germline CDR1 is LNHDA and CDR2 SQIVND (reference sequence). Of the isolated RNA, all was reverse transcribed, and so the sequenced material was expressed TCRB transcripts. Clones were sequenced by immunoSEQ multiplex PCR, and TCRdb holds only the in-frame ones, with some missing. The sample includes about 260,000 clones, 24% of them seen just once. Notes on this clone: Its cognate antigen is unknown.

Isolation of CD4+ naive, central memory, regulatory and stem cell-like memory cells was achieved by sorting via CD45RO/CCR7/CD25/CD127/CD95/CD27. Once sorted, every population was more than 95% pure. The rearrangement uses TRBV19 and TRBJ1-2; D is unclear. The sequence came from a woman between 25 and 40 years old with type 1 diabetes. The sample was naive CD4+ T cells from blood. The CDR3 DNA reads TGTGCCAGTAGTATGCAGGACTGGAACTATGGCTACACCTTC. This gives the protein CASSMQDWNYGYTF. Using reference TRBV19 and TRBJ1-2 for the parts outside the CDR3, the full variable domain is DGGITQSPKYLFRKEGQNVTLSCEQNLNHDAMYWYRQDPGQGLRLIYYSQIVNDFQKGDIAEGYSVSREKKESFPLTVTSAQKNPTAFYLCASSMQDWNYGYTFGSGTRLTVV.